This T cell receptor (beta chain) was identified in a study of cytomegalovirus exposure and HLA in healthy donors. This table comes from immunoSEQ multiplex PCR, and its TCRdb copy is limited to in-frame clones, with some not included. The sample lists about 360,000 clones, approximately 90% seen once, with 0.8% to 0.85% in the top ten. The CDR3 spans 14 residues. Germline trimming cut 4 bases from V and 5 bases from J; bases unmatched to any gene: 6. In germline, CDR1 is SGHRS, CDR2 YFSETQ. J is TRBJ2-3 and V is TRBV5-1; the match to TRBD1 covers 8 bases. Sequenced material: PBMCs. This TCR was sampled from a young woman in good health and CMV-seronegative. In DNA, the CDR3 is TGCGCCAGCAGCACCGGACAGGGACAAGATACGCAGTATTTT. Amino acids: CASSTGQGQDTQYF.